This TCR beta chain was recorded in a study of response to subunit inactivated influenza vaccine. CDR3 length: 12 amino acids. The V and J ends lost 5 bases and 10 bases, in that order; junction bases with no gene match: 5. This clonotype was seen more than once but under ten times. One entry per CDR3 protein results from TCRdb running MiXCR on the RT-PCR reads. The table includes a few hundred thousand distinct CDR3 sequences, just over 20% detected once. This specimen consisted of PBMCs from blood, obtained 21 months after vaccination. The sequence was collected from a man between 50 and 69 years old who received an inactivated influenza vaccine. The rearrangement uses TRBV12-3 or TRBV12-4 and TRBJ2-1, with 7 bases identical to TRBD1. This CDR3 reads CASSPGTEEQFF. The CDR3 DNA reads TGTGCCAGCAGTCCGGGGACAGAGGAGCAGTTCTTC.